A selection of T cell receptor beta chains follows, all from one sample in a study of blood T cell repertoires in COVID-19. Sequenced by immunoSEQ multiplex PCR; TCRdb stores in-frame clones only, minus some. The profile covers 260,000 or so clones, with about 87% appearing a single time and around 9.2% taken by the ten largest. The sequenced sample consisted of peripheral blood. These receptors were taken from a human donor in a cohort sampled during active COVID-19. The CDR3 runs from the conserved cysteine through the conserved F or W. D genes are given only for firm matches. Clone size is not always given. Where it is, it says once, few, many or a class for expanded clones.

>-|TRBJ2-1|-|TRBV5-4
TGTGCCAGCAGCAAAGGGGCCCCCGCAAATTACAATGAGCAGTTCTTC
CASSKGAPANYNEQFF
>-|TRBJ2-2|-|TRBV6-1
TGTGCCAGCAGTGAAGCTCGGGCCGGGGAGCTGTTTTTT
CASSEARAGELFF
>TRBD1|TRBJ1-4|-|TRBV7-8
TGTGCCAGCAGCCCCAGGGGGCAGGGTTCGGGTGAAAAACTGTTTTTT
CASSPRGQGSGEKLFF
>TRBD2|TRBJ2-1|-|TRBV6-5
TGTGCCGCCGACGAAATAGCGGGGCCGTACAATGAGCAGTTCTTC
CAADEIAGPYNEQFF
>TRBD2|TRBJ2-3|-|TRBV6-1
TGTGCCAGCAGTGATCCGAGGACTAGCGGGATCTCAGATACGCAGTATTTT
CASSDPRTSGISDTQYF
>-|TRBJ2-3|once|TRBV9
TGTGCCAGCAGCGTAGAAGGGGGAGACACAGATACGCAGTATTTT
CASSVEGGDTDTQYF
>-|TRBJ2-3|-|TRBV12-3/TRBV12-4
TGTGCCAGCAGTGTAGTCAGGGGTGCGCAGTATTTT
CASSVVRGAQYF
>TRBD1|TRBJ1-2|-|TRBV28
TGTGCCAGCAGGTCACAGGGGGCGCGGGGCTACACCTTC
CASRSQGARGYTF
>TRBD2|TRBJ2-6|-|TRBV4-1
TGCGCCAGCAGCCAAGATCCGGGAGGGGCGCTTGGGGCCAACGTCCTGACTTTC
CASSQDPGGALGANVLTF
>TRBD1|TRBJ1-2|-|TRBV6-5
TGTGCCAGCAGGCCAACAGGGGTTGGGGGCTACACCTTC
CASRPTGVGGYTF
>TRBD2|TRBJ2-5|-|TRBV7-9
TGTGCCAGCAGCGTTCCTAGCGGGGGCCAAGAGACCCAGTACTTC
CASSVPSGGQETQYF
>TRBD2|TRBJ2-7|once|TRBV15
TGTGCCACCAGCAGAGGGCGGACTAGCGGGAACTACGAGCAGTACTTC
CATSRGRTSGNYEQYF
>-|TRBJ2-7|-|TRBV6-2/TRBV6-3
TGTGCCAGCAGTTACGGGACATTAGCCTACGAGCAGTACTTC
CASSYGTLAYEQYF
>TRBD1|TRBJ1-5|once|TRBV7-9
TGTGCCAGCAGCCGGGACAGGGACCTCCAGCATTTT
CASSRDRDLQHF
>TRBD1|TRBJ2-5|-|TRBV7-2
TGTGCCAGCAGCCCTCAACAGGGGGCACAAGAGACCCAGTACTTC
CASSPQQGAQETQYF
>-|TRBJ1-2|-|TRBV19
TGTGCCAGTAGTGGGAGCGGGACGAAGGGGGGCTACACCTTC
CASSGSGTKGGYTF
>TRBD1|TRBJ2-1|-|TRBV18
TGTGCCAGCTCACCACCGGGACAGGGAACGCGCGGTGAGCAGTTCTTC
CASSPPGQGTRGEQFF
>-|TRBJ1-2|-|TRBV28
TGTGCCAGCAGGGCAGGGGTTGTTGGCTACACCTTC
CASRAGVVGYTF
>-|TRBJ2-2|-|TRBV11-2
TGTGCCAGCAGCTTTACAAACTACCGCGCGAACACCGGGGAGCTGTTTTTT
CASSFTNYRANTGELFF
>TRBD2|TRBJ2-7|-|TRBV7-6
TGTGCCAGCAGCTTAGCGGGACTAGAGTCCTACGAGCAGTACTTC
CASSLAGLESYEQYF
>-|TRBJ2-2|-|TRBV28
TGTGCCAGCAGCGAAGGGGGGGCTCAAGGCACCGGGGAGCTGTTTTTT
CASSEGGAQGTGELFF
>-|TRBJ1-1|-|TRBV7-2
TGTGCCAGCAGCTTACTTTCTCGTATAGTGAACACTGAAGCTTTCTTT
CASSLLSRIVNTEAFF
>-|TRBJ1-6|-|TRBV27
TGTGCCAGCAGTTTCCCAGGATCGAATTCACCCCTCCACTTT
CASSFPGSNSPLHF
>-|TRBJ2-3|-|TRBV3-1/TRBV3-2
TGTGCCAGCAGCCAAGAGGGAGCTAGGCACACAGATACGCAGTATTTT
CASSQEGARHTDTQYF
>-|TRBJ1-2|once|TRBV5-8
TGTGCCAGCAGCTTGCACGTGACTACCACCGATGGCTACACCTTC
CASSLHVTTTDGYTF
>-|TRBJ1-6|-|TRBV27
TGTGCCAGCAGTTTCTCCCCCTCCTATAATTCACCCCTCCACTTT
CASSFSPSYNSPLHF
>-|TRBJ1-1|-|TRBV7-2
TGTGCCAGCAGCTTAGTCCCCGTGAACACTGAAGCTTTCTTT
CASSLVPVNTEAFF
>-|TRBJ2-3|-|TRBV7-8
TGTGCCAGCAGCTCATTAGTATTGGCGCGGGATCCAAAGGGCATCCCAGATACGCAGTATTTT
CASSSLVLARDPKGIPDTQYF
>-|TRBJ1-1|few|TRBV7-3
TGTGCCAGCAGCCCGGGTGGGGCTACGAACACTGAAGCTTTCTTT
CASSPGGATNTEAFF
>-|TRBJ1-1|-|TRBV28
TGTGCCAGCAGTTTCGGTCCCGAAGCTTTCTTT
CASSFGPEAFF
>TRBD2|TRBJ2-1|few|TRBV5-1
TGCGCCAGCAGCTTGAAACTAGCGGGGGCCATCAGTCGCAATGAGCAGTTCTTC
CASSLKLAGAISRNEQFF
>TRBD2|TRBJ2-2|-|TRBV6-6
TGTGCCAGCCACTTAGCGGGACTTAAATCTACCGGGGAGCTGTTTTTT
CASHLAGLKSTGELFF
>-|TRBJ2-5|-|TRBV11-2
TGTGCCAGCAGTTCCCCAGGAACCCAGTACTTC
CASSSPGTQYF
>-|TRBJ2-1|-|TRBV4-1
TGCGCCAGCAGCCAATTCCGTCCCGGGGAGCAGTTCTTC
CASSQFRPGEQFF
>TRBD2|TRBJ2-1|-|TRBV6-1
TGTGCCAGCAGTGAATCACCGAGTATAGCGGGATTCAGCTACAATGAGCAGTTCTTC
CASSESPSIAGFSYNEQFF
>-|TRBJ2-7|-|TRBV5-1
TGCGCCAGCAGCCTGGACAGATACGAGCAGTACTTC
CASSLDRYEQYF
>TRBD1|TRBJ2-1|once|TRBV25-1
TGTGCCAGCAGTGACTCCGGAACAGGGGTATTTGAGCAGTTCTTC
CASSDSGTGVFEQFF
>TRBD1|TRBJ1-6|-|TRBV29-1
TGCAGCGTTGGGACAGGGGTGGGTTCACCCCTCCACTTT
CSVGTGVGSPLHF
>-|TRBJ1-1|-|TRBV5-1
TGCGCCAGCAGCACAAGGACGGGAAGATACACTGAAGCTTTCTTT
CASSTRTGRYTEAFF
>-|TRBJ2-7|-|TRBV12-3/TRBV12-4
TGTGCCAGCACCCGGGAGATTCCCTACGAGCAGTACTTC
CASTREIPYEQYF
>-|TRBJ2-7|-|TRBV18
TGTGCCAGCTCACCACCCGGGAACAACCGCTACGAGCAGTACTTC
CASSPPGNNRYEQYF
>-|TRBJ2-7|few|TRBV19
TGTGCCAGTAGCCTACAGGACGTCGATGGATACGAGCAGTACTTC
CASSLQDVDGYEQYF
>-|TRBJ1-1|-|TRBV7-8
TGTGCCAGCAGCCGCCAATCTGAGACACGCCGCACTGAAGCTTTCTTT
CASSRQSETRRTEAFF
>TRBD1|TRBJ1-2|-|TRBV18
TGTGCCAGCTCACCCTCGCGCACCGGGACAGGGGATCAAGGCTACACCTTC
CASSPSRTGTGDQGYTF
>-|TRBJ1-5|-|TRBV10-2
TGCGCCAGCAGTGAGAGCCCCTGGAACGCAGGGACACGCAATCAGCCCCAGCATTTT
CASSESPWNAGTRNQPQHF
>TRBD2|TRBJ2-1|-|TRBV7-7
TGTGCTAGCAGCTTACTTATTCCGTCTAGCGGGCCCCCAGGCAATGAGCAGTTCTTC
CASSLLIPSSGPPGNEQFF